One and the same sample provided the 14 T cell receptor beta chains below, sequenced in a study of blood T cell repertoires in COVID-19. Using immunoSEQ multiplex PCR, the repertoire was profiled, and TCRdb retains in-frame clones only, with some absent. The sample consists of 150,000 to 200,000 clones, 89% of them appearing once. Material for sequencing was PBMCs or T cells enriched from blood (not recorded which). The receptors come from a woman in her thirties or forties with acute COVID-19.

The genes are TRBV28 and TRBJ2-2, with TRBD1 identical over 9 bases. V shed 6 bases, J shed 5 bases, and the junction held 10 bases outside the gene matches. The CDR3 is 16 residues long. The V gene's germline CDR1 is MDHEN and CDR2 SYDVKM. The CDR3 here is CASRPLDRGRTGELFF. For the CDR3, the DNA is TGTGCCAGCAGACCCTTAGACAGGGGGAGAACCGGGGAGCTGTTTTTT. The full variable domain, rest sourced from reference TRBV28 and TRBJ2-2, is DVKVTQSSRYLVKRTGEKVFLECVQDMDHENMFWYRQDPGLGLRLIYFSYDVKMKEKGDIPEGYSVSREKKERFSLILESASTNQTSMYLCASRPLDRGRTGELFFGEGSRLTVL.

The chain has TRBV28 and TRBJ1-1, with TRBD1 identical over 7 bases. The CDR3 loop spans 16 amino acids. CDR1 is MDHEN and CDR2 is SYDVKM in the germline V gene. V was clipped by 3 bases and J by 4 bases; unmatched bases: 11. CDR3 region: CASSLNPLAGGTEAFF. The CDR3 region has the DNA TGTGCCAGCAGTTTGAATCCCCTCGCAGGGGGCACTGAAGCTTTCTTT.

This chain links TRBV5-1 with TRBJ1-6; a weak D match, TRBD1 (5 bases). The CDR3 has 15 residues. The ends were cut back, 0 bases at V and 5 bases at J, with 9 bases in the middle. Germline assignment: CDR1 SGHRS and CDR2 YFSETQ. CDR3: CASSLEGVDNSPLHF. CDR3 coding DNA: TGCGCCAGCAGCTTGGAAGGGGTAGATAATTCACCCCTCCACTTT.

The CDR3 DNA follows: TGTGCCAGCAGCCCGACTAGCGGGGGGGCCTTTGATACGCAGTATTTT. Translation gives CASSPTSGGAFDTQYF. The J gene is TRBJ2-3, the V gene TRBV7-9; 14 positions agree with TRBD2. J was trimmed by 6 bases and V by 5 bases; bases with no gene match: 7. Looked up from germline, CDR1 is SEHNR and CDR2 is FQNEAQ (reference sequence). This CDR3 contains 16 residues.

This rearrangement joins TRBV11-2 to TRBJ2-6; no reliable D call. Germline V gene sequence: CDR1 SGHAT, CDR2 FQNNGV. V lost 5 bases to trimming and J lost 1 base, with 15 bases between them. The CDR3 has 17 residues. The CDR3 nucleotides read TGTGCCAGCAGCCCCCCACCCCGGTTATCTGGGGCCAACGTCCTGACTTTC. Amino acid sequence: CASSPPPRLSGANVLTF. Based on the CDR3 plus reference TRBV11-2 and TRBJ2-6, the full variable domain is EAGVAQSPRYKIIEKRQSVAFWCNPISGHATLYWYQQILGQGPKLLIQFQNNGVVDDSQLPKDRFSAERLKGVDSTLKIQPAKLEDSAVYLCASSPPPRLSGANVLTFGAGSRLTVL.

This clone was picked up one time. V usage is TRBV15 and J usage is TRBJ1-3; 7 nucleotides line up with TRBD1. The CDR3 has 15 amino acids. Germline trimming cut 5 bases from V and 0 bases from J; bases unmatched to any gene: 4. Germline-derived CDR1 and CDR2 are LNHNV and YYDKDF (reference sequence). The CDR3 nucleotides are TGTGCCACCAGCTCGGACAGGCGCTCTGGAAACACCATATATTTT. Protein product: CATSSDRRSGNTIYF.

The gene calls are TRBV5-1 and TRBJ1-1; 11 bases fit TRBD1. The CDR3 is 15 amino acids. V gave up 4 bases and J gave up 5 bases; unmatched junction bases: 7. Germline CDR1 reads SGHRS; CDR2 reads YFSETQ. This chain's CDR3 is CASSGGTGGLTEAFF. The CDR3 bases are TGCGCCAGCAGCGGGGGGACAGGGGGTTTAACTGAAGCTTTCTTT.

The chain carries TRBV27 and TRBJ1-2; D perhaps matches TRBD1 (5 bases). The CDR3 is 14 residues long. Between the trimmed V and J ends, which lost 0 bases and 4 bases, there was a span of 9 bases. The V gene's germline CDR1 is MNHEY and CDR2 SMNVEV (reference sequence). The CDR3: CASSLSRQGYGYTF. The CDR3 region has the DNA TGTGCCAGCAGTTTATCGAGGCAGGGCTATGGCTACACCTTC.

The rearrangement links TRBV19 to TRBJ2-5, with D possibly TRBD1 on 6 matching bases. With 6 bases removed from V and 0 bases from J, the gap between germline ends came to 20 bases. Germline lookup yields CDR1 LNHDA and CDR2 SQIVND (reference sequence). The CDR3 is made up of 17 amino acids. Here the CDR3 reads CASSRAGRTAYQETQYF. The CDR3 coding sequence is TGTGCCAGTAGCCGAGCCGGACGGACAGCGTACCAAGAGACCCAGTACTTC.

This clone showed up just once. The V and J genes are TRBV5-4 and TRBJ2-7; 9 bases map to TRBD1. The CDR3 contains 15 residues. Per germline, CDR1 SGHNT and CDR2 YYREEE (reference sequence). J was trimmed by 1 base and V by 3 bases; bases with no gene match: 5. The CDR3 nucleotides read TGTGCCAGCAGCTCTACCGGGACAGGGTCCTACGAGCAGTACTTC. Translating it yields CASSSTGTGSYEQYF.

CDR3 residues: CASSLVPTESYEQYF. As DNA, the CDR3 is TGTGCCAGCAGTTTAGTTCCGACAGAGTCCTACGAGCAGTACTTC. The chain is built from TRBV27 and TRBJ2-7, with D possibly matching TRBD1 (5 bases). This CDR3 comprises 15 residues. V was cut by 2 bases and J by 1 base, with 12 bases left in between. Germline CDR1 reads MNHEY; CDR2 reads SMNVEV (reference sequence).

The V call is TRBV6-5, the J call TRBJ2-7; a possible D gene is TRBD1 (5 bases). This CDR3 contains 12 residues. With 5 bases removed from V and 4 bases from J, the gap between germline ends came to 9 bases. The germline V gene has CDR1 MNHEY and CDR2 SVGAGI. CDR3: CASSRGRYEQYF. The CDR3 DNA follows: TGTGCCAGCAGTAGGGGCAGATACGAGCAGTACTTC.

CDR3 coding DNA: TGTGCCAGAAGCTTGCAACAGGGGGCCTCTGGAAACACCATATATTTT. It encodes CARSLQQGASGNTIYF. The V and J genes are TRBV5-3 and TRBJ1-3; 9 bases agree with TRBD1. TRBV5-3 is filed as an ORF, its function uncertain. Losses at the gene ends were 1 base for V and 0 bases for J; bases not matched to a gene: 2. The CDR3 is 16 amino acids.

The V call is TRBV2, the J call TRBJ2-5; 12 nucleotides line up with TRBD1. Germline CDR1 SNHLY, CDR2 FYNNEI. With 7 bases clipped from V and 5 bases from J, the junction kept 8 bases outside the gene matches. The CDR3 is made up of 15 amino acids. The DNA of the CDR3 is TGTGCCAGCACCTCCGGGACAGGGGGCGTCGAGACCCAGTACTTC. Its protein is CASTSGTGGVETQYF.